The clone carrying this TCR beta chain was counted ten times or more. What it binds is unknown. This sample is drawn from a study of T cell repertoires in cytomegalovirus infection. Looking at the study overall: Recently identified HLA-C-restricted and well-studied HLA-B-restricted CMV epitopes were used. Whole-study results and caveats: It was HLA-C-restricted CMV-specific TCR beta clonotypes that dominated the response ex vivo. Carriage of CMV together with the relevant HLA was identifiable through cumulative public TCR beta family frequency.

This CDR3 comprises 13 residues. Trimming removed 6 bases from V and 5 bases from J, with 13 bases in between. Germline V gene lookup returns CDR1 MNHEY and CDR2 SVGAGI. Each CDR3 protein is one row after TCRdb ran MiXCR on the reads. The sample has 680,000 or so distinct CDR3 sequences, about 33% seen once. The rearrangement joins TRBV6-5 to TRBJ1-1; tentatively, D is TRBD1 (6 bases). The sample here was cultured PBMCs, taken from culture after CMV antigen stimulation. The clonotype comes from a human donor in good health (CMV status not recorded). Some clones in this sample may be carry-over from other donors' samples. In DNA, the CDR3 is TGTGCCAGCAGCGTGAGGGGGGATACTGAAGCTTTCTTT. This translates into CASSVRGDTEAFF.